This TCR beta chain came from a study of T cell responses to AZD1222 COVID-19 vaccine. The CDR3 is 15 residues long. The germline gives CDR1 MNHEY, CDR2 SVGAGI. Losses at the gene ends were 7 bases for V and 7 bases for J; bases not matched to a gene: 10. Libraries were prepared by immunoSEQ multiplex PCR; TCRdb keeps only in-frame clonotypes and omits some of them. The sample consists of more than 150,000 clones, about 90% of them appearing once. Sequenced material: peripheral blood, taken on day 0 of AZD1222 vaccination. The source of this sequence is an adult in good health. This chain joins TRBV6-5 and TRBJ1-6, with 7 bases lining up with TRBD1. The CDR3 DNA is TGTGCCAGCACGTTAACAGGGGTGGGCAATTCACCCCTCCACTTT. Protein: CASTLTGVGNSPLHF.